This passage covers 4 T cell receptor beta chains from one sample sequenced in a study of OX40 agonist ivuxolimab in advanced cancers. Clones were read by immunoSEQ multiplex PCR, and TCRdb kept only the in-frame ones, dropping some. Here the sample spans about 19,000 clones, under 70% being singletons. The sequencing used CD4+ or CD8+ T cells sorted from blood, collected in a trial of the OX40 agonist ivuxolimab. The source is an adult with an advanced solid tumor such as melanoma, head and neck, liver or kidney cancer.

This clone has a handful of counts. The J gene is TRBJ1-5, the V gene TRBV11-2; TRBD1 is a possible D gene (6 bases). The CDR3 sequence is 16 residues long. With 1 base removed from V and 0 bases from J, the gap between germline ends came to 10 bases. Germline V CDR1 and CDR2: SGHAT, FQNNGV. CDR3 bases: TGTGCCAGCAGCTTAGTCGGGGGGCTTAGCAATCAGCCCCAGCATTTT. Translated, it gives CASSLVGGLSNQPQHF. The entire variable domain, with the rest obtained from reference TRBV11-2 and TRBJ1-5, is as follows: EAGVAQSPRYKIIEKRQSVAFWCNPISGHATLYWYQQILGQGPKLLIQFQNNGVVDDSQLPKDRFSAERLKGVDSTLKIQPAKLEDSAVYLCASSLVGGLSNQPQHFGDGTRLSIL.

V usage is TRBV7-9 and J usage is TRBJ2-3; 10 bases are a match to TRBD2. The germline CDR1 and CDR2 sequences are SEHNR and FQNEAQ (reference sequence). The V and J ends lost 4 bases and 4 bases, in that order; junction bases with no gene match: 8. The CDR3 runs 16 residues. The CDR3 protein is CASSYPAGGGSDTQYF. The CDR3 DNA is TGTGCCAGCAGCTACCCAGCGGGGGGGGGATCAGATACGCAGTATTTT.

J is TRBJ2-1 and V is TRBV28, with 9 nucleotides matching TRBD1. Trimming took 5 bases from V and 9 from J; bases not matched to a gene: 11. CDR3 length equals 15 residues. Germline V gene data show CDR1 as MDHEN and CDR2 as SYDVKM. The CDR3 here is CASSPRDREGFEQFF. The CDR3 DNA sequence: TGTGCCAGCAGTCCGCGGGACAGGGAAGGTTTTGAGCAGTTCTTC. Full variable domain (remainder filled in from reference TRBV28 and TRBJ2-1): DVKVTQSSRYLVKRTGEKVFLECVQDMDHENMFWYRQDPGLGLRLIYFSYDVKMKEKGDIPEGYSVSREKKERFSLILESASTNQTSMYLCASSPRDREGFEQFFGPGTRLTVL.

This clone was detected once. The rearrangement joins TRBV5-8 to TRBJ2-1, with TRBD2 identical over 7 bases. The ends lost 3 bases at V and 10 bases at J; junction bases unmatched: 4. The germline V gene has CDR1 SGHTS and CDR2 YDEGEE. The CDR3 sequence is 12 residues long. CDR3 nucleotide sequence: TGTGCCAGCAGCTCCCCGGGGGGAGAGCAGTTCTTC. Amino acids: CASSSPGGEQFF.